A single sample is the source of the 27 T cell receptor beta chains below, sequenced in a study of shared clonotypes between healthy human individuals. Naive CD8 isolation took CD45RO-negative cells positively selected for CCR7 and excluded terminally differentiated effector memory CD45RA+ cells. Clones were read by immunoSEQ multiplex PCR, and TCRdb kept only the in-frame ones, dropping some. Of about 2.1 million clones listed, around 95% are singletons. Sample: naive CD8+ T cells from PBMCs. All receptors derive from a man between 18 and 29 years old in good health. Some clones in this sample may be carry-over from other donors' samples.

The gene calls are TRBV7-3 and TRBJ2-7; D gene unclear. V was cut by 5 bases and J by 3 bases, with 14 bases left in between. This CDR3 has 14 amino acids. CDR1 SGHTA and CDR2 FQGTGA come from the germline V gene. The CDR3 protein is CASSPAVSLYEQYF. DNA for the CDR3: TGTGCCAGCAGCCCGGCGGTCTCACTCTACGAGCAGTACTTC.

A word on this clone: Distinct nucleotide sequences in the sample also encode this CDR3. This chain's CDR3 is CASSVGTAYEQYF. CDR3 bases: TGTGCCAGCAGCGTCGGGACGGCCTACGAGCAGTACTTC. The chain combines TRBV27 with TRBJ2-7; TRBD1 or TRBD2 may be the D gene (5 bases each). This CDR3 comprises 13 residues. Germline CDR1 and CDR2: MNHEY and SMNVEV (reference sequence). V was shortened by 6 bases and J by 2 bases, with 11 bases between the two germline ends.

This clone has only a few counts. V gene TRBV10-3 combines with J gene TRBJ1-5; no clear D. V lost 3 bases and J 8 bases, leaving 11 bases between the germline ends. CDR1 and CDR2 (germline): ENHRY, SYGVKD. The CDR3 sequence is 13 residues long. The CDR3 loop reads CAISDVGGEPQHF. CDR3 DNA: TGTGCCATCAGTGATGTAGGAGGAGAGCCCCAGCATTTT.

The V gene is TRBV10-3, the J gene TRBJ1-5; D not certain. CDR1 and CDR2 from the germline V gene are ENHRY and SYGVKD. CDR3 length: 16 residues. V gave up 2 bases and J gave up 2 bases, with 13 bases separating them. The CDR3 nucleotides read TGTGCCATCAGTGAGCAGTCTACCTGGGGCAATCAGCCCCAGCATTTT. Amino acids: CAISEQSTWGNQPQHF.

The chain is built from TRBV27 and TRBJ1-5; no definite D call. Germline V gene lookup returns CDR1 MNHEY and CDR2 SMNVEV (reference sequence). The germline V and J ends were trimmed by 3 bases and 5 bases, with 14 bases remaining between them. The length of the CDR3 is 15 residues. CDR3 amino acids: CASSFIGAGDQPQHF. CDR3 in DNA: TGTGCCAGCAGTTTCATCGGAGCCGGGGATCAGCCCCAGCATTTT.

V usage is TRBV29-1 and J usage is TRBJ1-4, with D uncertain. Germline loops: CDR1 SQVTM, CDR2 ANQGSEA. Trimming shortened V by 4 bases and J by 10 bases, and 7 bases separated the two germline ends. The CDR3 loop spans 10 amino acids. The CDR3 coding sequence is TGCAGCGTTGTGGTTCGAAAACTGTTTTTT. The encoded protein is CSVVVRKLFF. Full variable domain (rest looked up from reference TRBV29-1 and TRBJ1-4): SAVISQKPSRDICQRGTSLTIQCQVDSQVTMMFWYRQQPGQSLTLIATANQGSEATYESGFVIDKFPISRPNLTFSTLTVSNMSPEDSSIYLCSVVVRKLFFGSGTQLSVL.

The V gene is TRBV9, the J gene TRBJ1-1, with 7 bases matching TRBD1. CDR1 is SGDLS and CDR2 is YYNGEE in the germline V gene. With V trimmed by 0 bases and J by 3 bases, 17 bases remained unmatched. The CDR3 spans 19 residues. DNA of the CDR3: TGTGCCAGCAGCGTAGGGGGGTCCGTACAGGGGTATGCGGACACTGAAGCTTTCTTT. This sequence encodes CASSVGGSVQGYADTEAFF.

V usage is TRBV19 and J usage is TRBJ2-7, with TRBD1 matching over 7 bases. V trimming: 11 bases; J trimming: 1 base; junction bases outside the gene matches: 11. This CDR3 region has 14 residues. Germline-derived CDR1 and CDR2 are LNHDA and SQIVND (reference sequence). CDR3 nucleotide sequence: TGTGCCTCCAGGGACAGTTCGCCGTCCTACGAGCAGTACTTC. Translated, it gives CASRDSSPSYEQYF.

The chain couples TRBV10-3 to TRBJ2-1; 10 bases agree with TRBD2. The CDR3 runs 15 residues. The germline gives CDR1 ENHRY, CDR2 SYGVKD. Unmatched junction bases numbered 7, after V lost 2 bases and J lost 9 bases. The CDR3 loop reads CAISEAASGGSEQFF. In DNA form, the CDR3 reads TGTGCCATCAGTGAGGCGGCTAGCGGGGGCTCTGAGCAGTTCTTC.

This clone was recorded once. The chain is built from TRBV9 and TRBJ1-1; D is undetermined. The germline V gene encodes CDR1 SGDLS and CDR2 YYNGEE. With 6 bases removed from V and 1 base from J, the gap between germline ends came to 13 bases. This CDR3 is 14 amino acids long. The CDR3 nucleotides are TGTGCCAGCACTCAAGGGCCGGAGAACACTGAAGCTTTCTTT. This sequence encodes CASTQGPENTEAFF.

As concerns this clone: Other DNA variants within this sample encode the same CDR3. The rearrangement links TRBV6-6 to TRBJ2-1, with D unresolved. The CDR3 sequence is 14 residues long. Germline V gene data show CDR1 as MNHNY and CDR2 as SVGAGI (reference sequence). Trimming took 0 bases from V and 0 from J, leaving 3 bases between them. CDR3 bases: TGTGCCAGCAGTTACTCTGGCTCCTACAATGAGCAGTTCTTC. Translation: CASSYSGSYNEQFF.

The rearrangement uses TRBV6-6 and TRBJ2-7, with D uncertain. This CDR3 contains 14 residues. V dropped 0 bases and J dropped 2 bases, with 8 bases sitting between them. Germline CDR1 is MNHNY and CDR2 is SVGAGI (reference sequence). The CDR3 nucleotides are TGTGCCAGCAGTTACTCGGCCAACCCCTACGAGCAGTACTTC. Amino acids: CASSYSANPYEQYF.

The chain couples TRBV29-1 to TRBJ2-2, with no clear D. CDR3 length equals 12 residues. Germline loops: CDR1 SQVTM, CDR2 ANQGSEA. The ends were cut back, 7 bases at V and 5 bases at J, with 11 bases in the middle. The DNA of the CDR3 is TGCAGCGCGGTATCTTGGACCGGGGAGCTGTTTTTT. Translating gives CSAVSWTGELFF.

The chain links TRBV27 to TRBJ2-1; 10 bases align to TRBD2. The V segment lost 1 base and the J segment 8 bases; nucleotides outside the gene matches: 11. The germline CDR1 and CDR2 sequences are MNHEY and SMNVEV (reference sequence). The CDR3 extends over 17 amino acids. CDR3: CASSLFYGLAVRDEQFF. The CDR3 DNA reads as TGTGCCAGCAGTTTATTCTACGGACTAGCGGTCAGGGATGAGCAGTTCTTC.

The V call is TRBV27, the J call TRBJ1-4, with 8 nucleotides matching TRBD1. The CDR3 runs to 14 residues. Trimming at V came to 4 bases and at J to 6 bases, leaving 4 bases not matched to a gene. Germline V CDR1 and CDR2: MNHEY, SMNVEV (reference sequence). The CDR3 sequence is CASSSGTGHEKLFF. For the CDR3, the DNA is TGTGCCAGCAGTTCCGGGACAGGACATGAAAAACTGTTTTTT.

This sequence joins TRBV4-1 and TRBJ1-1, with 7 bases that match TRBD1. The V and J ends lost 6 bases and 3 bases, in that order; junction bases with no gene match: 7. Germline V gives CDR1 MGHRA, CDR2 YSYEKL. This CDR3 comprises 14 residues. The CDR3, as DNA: TGCGCCAGCAGGGAAGTTACAGGGGACACTGAAGCTTTCTTT. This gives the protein CASREVTGDTEAFF.

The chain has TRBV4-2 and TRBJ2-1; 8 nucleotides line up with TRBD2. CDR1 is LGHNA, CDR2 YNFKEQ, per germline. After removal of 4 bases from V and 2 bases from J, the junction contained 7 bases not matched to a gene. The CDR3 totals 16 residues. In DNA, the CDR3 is TGTGCCAGCAGCCCCAGACTAGCGCAACCCTACAATGAGCAGTTCTTC. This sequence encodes CASSPRLAQPYNEQFF.

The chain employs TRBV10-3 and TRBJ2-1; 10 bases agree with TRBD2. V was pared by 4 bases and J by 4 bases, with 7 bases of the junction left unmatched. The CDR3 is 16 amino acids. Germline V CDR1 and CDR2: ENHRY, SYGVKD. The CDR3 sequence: CAISGASGSQYNEQFF. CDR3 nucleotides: TGTGCCATCAGTGGGGCTAGCGGGAGCCAATACAATGAGCAGTTCTTC.

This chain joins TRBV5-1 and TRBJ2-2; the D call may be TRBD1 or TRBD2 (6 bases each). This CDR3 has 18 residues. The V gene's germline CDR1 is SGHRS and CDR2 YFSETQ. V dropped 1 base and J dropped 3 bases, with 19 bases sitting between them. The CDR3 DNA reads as TGCGCCAGCAGCTTGTATGGTCCCTGGGGGGCGGACACCGGGGAGCTGTTTTTT. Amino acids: CASSLYGPWGADTGELFF.

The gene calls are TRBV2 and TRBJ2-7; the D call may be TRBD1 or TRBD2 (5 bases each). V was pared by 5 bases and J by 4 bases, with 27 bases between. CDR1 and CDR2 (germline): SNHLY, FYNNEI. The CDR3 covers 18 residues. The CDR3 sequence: CASSPTRPGSRATYEQYF. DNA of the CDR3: TGTGCCAGCAGTCCAACTAGACCAGGGTCCCGGGCGACTTACGAGCAGTACTTC.

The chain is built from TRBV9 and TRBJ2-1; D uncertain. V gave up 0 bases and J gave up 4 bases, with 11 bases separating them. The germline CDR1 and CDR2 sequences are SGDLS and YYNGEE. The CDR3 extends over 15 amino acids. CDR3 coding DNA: TGTGCCAGCAGCGTAGTGGGTAGGAATTACAATGAGCAGTTCTTC. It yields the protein CASSVVGRNYNEQFF.

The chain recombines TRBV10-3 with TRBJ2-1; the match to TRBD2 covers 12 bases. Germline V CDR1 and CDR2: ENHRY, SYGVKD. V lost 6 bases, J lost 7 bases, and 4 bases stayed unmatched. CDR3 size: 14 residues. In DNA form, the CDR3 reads TGTGCCATCAGCCTAGCGGGAGGGTTGAATGAGCAGTTCTTC. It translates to CAISLAGGLNEQFF.

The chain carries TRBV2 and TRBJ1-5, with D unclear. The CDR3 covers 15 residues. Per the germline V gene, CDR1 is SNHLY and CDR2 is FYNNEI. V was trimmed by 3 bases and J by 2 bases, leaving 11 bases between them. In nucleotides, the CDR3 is TGTGCCAGCAGTGACCTGATTGCGGGCAATCAGCCCCAGCATTTT. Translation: CASSDLIAGNQPQHF.

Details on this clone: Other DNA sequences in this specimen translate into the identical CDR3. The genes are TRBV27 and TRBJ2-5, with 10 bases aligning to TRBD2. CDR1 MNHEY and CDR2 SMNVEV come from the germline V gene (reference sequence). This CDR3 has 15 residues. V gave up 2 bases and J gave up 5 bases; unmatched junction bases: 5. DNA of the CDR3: TGTGCCAGCAGTTTACTAGCGGGAGTAGGCGAGACCCAGTACTTC. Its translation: CASSLLAGVGETQYF.

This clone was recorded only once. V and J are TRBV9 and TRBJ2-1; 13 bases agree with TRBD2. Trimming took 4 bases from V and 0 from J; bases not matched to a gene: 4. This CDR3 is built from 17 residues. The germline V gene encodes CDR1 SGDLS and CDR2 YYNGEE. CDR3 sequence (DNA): TGTGCCAGCAGCCCTCGGACTAGCGGGAGCTCCTACAATGAGCAGTTCTTC. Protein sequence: CASSPRTSGSSYNEQFF.

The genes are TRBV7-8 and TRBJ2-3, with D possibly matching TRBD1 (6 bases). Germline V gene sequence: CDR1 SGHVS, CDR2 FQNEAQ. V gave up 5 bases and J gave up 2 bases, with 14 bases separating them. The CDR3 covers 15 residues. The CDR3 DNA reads TGTGCCAGCAGCCCCACCGACAGGACCACAGATACGCAGTATTTT. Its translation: CASSPTDRTTDTQYF.

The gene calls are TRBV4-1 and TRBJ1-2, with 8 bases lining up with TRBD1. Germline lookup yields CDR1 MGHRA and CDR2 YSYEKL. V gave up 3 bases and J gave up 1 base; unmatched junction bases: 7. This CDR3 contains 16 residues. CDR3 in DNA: TGCGCCAGCAGCCACGCCGGGGGACAGGTTAACTATGGCTACACCTTC. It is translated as CASSHAGGQVNYGYTF.